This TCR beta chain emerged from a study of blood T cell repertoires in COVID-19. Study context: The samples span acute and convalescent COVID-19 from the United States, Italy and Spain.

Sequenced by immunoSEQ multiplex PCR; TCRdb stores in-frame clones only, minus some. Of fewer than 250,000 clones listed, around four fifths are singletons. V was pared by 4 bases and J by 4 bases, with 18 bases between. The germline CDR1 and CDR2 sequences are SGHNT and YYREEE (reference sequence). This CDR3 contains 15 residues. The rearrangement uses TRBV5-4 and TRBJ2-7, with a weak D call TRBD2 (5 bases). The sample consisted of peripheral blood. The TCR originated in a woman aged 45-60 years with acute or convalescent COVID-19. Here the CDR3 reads CASSPREPSLYEQYF. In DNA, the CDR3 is TGTGCCAGCAGCCCTCGGGAACCTTCCCTTTACGAGCAGTACTTC. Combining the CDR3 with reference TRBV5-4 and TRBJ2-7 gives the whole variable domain ETGVTQSPTHLIKTRGQQVTLRCSSQSGHNTVSWYQQALGQGPQFIFQYYREEENGRGNFPPRFSGLQFPNYSSELNVNALELDDSALYLCASSPREPSLYEQYFGPGTRLTVT.